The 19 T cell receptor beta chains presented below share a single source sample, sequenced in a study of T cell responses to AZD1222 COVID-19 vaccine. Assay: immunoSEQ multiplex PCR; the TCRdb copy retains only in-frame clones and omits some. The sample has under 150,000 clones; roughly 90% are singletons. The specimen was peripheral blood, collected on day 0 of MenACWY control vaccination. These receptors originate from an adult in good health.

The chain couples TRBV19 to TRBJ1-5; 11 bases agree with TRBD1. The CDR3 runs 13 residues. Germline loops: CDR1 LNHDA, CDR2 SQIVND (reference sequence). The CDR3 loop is CTSSGTGGQPQHF. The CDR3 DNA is TGTACAAGTAGTGGGACAGGGGGTCAGCCCCAGCATTTT.

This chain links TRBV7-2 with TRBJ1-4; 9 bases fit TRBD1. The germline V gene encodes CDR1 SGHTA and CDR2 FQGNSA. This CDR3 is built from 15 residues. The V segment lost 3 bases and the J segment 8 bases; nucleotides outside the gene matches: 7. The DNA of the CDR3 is TGTGCCAGCAGCTTCTCCGGACAGGGGAGCGAAAAACTGTTTTTT. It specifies CASSFSGQGSEKLFF.

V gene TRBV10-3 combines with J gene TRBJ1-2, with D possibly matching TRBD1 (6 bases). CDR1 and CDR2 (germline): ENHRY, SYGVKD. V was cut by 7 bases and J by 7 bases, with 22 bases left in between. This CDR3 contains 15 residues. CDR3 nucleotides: TGTGCCATCACGCAATTTCAGGACAGCGGCCGTGGCTACACCTTC. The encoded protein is CAITQFQDSGRGYTF.

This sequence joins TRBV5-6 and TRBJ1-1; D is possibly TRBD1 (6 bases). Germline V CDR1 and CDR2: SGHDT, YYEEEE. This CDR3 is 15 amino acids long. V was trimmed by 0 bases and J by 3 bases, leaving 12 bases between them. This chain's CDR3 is CASSLDARGDTEAFF. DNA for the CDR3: TGTGCCAGCAGCTTGGACGCAAGGGGGGACACTGAAGCTTTCTTT.

CDR3 protein: CASSLEQTGRGFYEQYF. The CDR3 DNA follows: TGTGCCAGCAGCTTAGAACAGACCGGGCGGGGATTCTACGAGCAGTACTTC. V gene TRBV7-2 combines with J gene TRBJ2-7; D possibly corresponds to TRBD2 (6 bases). This CDR3 contains 17 residues. The V end lost 1 base, the J end lost 3 bases, and 19 bases lay between the germline ends. The germline V gene has CDR1 SGHTA and CDR2 FQGNSA.

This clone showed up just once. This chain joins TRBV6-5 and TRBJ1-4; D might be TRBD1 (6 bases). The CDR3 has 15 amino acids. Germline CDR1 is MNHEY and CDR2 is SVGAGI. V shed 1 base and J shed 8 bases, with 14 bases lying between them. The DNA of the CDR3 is TGTGCCAGCAGTTACTTCGGGGGGCGCAGGGAAAAACTGTTTTTT. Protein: CASSYFGGRREKLFF.

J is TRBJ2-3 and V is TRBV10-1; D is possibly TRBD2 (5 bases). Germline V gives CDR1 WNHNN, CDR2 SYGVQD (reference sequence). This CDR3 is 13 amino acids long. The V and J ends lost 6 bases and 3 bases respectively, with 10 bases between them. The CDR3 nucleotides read TGCGCCAGCAGGGACGGACTGACAGATACGCAGTATTTT. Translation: CASRDGLTDTQYF.

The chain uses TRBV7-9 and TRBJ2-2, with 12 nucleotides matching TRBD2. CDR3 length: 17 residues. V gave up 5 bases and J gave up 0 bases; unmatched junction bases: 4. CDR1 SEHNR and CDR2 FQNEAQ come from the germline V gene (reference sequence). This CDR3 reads CASSQTSGSANTGELFF. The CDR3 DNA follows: TGTGCCAGCAGCCAGACTAGCGGGAGTGCGAACACCGGGGAGCTGTTTTTT.

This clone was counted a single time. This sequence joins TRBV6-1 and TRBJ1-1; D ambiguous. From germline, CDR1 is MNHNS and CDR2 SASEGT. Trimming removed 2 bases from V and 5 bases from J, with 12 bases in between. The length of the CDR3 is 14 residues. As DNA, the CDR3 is TGTGCCAGCAGTGAAAACCTAATCCGGACTGAAGCTTTCTTT. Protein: CASSENLIRTEAFF.

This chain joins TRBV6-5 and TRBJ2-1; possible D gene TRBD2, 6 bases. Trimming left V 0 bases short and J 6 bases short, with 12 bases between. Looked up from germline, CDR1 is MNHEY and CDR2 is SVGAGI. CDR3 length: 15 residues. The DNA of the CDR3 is TGTGCCAGCAGTTACTCTTTCGGGAGCCCCAATGAGCAGTTCTTC. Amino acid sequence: CASSYSFGSPNEQFF.

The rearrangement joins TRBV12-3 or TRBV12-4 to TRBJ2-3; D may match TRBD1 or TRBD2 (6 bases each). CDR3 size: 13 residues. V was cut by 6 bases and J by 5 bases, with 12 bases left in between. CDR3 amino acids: CASSYGGGDTQYF. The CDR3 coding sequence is TGTGCCAGCAGCTACGGGGGCGGAGATACGCAGTATTTT.

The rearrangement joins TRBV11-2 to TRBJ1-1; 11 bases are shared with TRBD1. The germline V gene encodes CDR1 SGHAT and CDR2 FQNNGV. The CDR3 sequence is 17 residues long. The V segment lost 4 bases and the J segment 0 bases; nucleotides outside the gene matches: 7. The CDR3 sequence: CASSYLPGQGVNTEAFF. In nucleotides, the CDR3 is TGTGCCAGCAGCTACCTCCCGGGACAGGGGGTGAACACTGAAGCTTTCTTT.

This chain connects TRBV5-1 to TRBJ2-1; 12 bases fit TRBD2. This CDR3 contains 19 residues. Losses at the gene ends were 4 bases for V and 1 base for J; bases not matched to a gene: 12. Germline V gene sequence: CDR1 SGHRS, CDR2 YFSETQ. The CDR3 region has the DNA TGCGCCAGCAGCCACGTCCCGACTAGCGGGGGATTATCCTACAATGAGCAGTTCTTC. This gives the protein CASSHVPTSGGLSYNEQFF.

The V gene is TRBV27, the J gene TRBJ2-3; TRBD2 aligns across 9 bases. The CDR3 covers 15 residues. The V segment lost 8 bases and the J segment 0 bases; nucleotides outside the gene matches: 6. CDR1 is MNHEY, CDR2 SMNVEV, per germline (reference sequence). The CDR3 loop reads CASGIAGASTDTQYF. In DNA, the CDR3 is TGTGCCAGCGGAATAGCGGGAGCGAGCACAGATACGCAGTATTTT.

The CDR3 loop is CASSLSVYNSPLHF. CDR3 DNA: TGTGCCAGCAGTTTATCGGTCTATAATTCACCCCTCCACTTT. The V and J genes are TRBV28 and TRBJ1-6; D remains unclear. V dropped 1 base and J dropped 3 bases, with 4 bases sitting between them. CDR1 MDHEN and CDR2 SYDVKM come from the germline V gene. The CDR3 contains 14 residues. The full variable domain, completed using reference TRBV28 and TRBJ1-6, is DVKVTQSSRYLVKRTGEKVFLECVQDMDHENMFWYRQDPGLGLRLIYFSYDVKMKEKGDIPEGYSVSREKKERFSLILESASTNQTSMYLCASSLSVYNSPLHFGNGTRLTVT.

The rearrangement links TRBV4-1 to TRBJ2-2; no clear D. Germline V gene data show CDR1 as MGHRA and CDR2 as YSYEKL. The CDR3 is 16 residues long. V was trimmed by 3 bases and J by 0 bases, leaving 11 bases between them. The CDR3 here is CASSHLGLANTGELFF. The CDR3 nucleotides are TGCGCCAGCAGCCACCTGGGCCTCGCGAACACCGGGGAGCTGTTTTTT.

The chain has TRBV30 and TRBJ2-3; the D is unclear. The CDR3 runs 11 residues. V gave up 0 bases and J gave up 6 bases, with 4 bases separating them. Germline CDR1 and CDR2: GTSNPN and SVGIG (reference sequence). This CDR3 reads CAWSVGDTQYF. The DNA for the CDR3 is TGTGCCTGGAGTGTAGGTGATACGCAGTATTTT.

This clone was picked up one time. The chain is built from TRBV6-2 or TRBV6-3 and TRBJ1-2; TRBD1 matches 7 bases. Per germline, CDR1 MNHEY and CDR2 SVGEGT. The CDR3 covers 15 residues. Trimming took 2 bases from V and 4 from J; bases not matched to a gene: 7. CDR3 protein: CASSYPFRDSYGYTF. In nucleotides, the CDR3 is TGTGCCAGCAGTTACCCGTTCCGGGACAGCTATGGCTACACCTTC.

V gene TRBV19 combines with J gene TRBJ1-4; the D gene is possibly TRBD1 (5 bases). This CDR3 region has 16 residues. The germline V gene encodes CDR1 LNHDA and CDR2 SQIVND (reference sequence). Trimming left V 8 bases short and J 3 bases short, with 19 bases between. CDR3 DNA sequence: TGTGCCAGTCAATCGTCGGAACCGGGGGCTAATGAAAAACTGTTTTTT. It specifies CASQSSEPGANEKLFF.